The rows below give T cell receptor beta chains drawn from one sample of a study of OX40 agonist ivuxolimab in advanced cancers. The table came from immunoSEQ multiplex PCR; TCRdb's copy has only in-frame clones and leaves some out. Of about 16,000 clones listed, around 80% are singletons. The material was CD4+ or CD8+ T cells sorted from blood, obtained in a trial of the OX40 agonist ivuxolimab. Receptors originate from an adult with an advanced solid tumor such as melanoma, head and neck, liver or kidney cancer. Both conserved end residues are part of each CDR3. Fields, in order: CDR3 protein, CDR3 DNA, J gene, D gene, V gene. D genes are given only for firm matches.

CDR3aa: CASSISGTGRNEQFF
CDR3nt: TGTGCCAGCAGCATCTCCGGGACAGGGCGCAATGAGCAGTTCTTC
j_gene: TRBJ2-1
d_gene: TRBD1
v_gene: TRBV7-2

CDR3aa: CASSSWDIFYNEQFF
CDR3nt: TGTGCCAGCAGCTCCTGGGACATTTTTTACAATGAGCAGTTCTTC
j_gene: TRBJ2-1
d_gene: NA
v_gene: TRBV7-9

CDR3aa: CSADDGYEQYF
CDR3nt: TGCAGCGCAGACGATGGCTACGAGCAGTACTTC
j_gene: TRBJ2-7
d_gene: NA
v_gene: TRBV29-1

CDR3aa: CASSLVGTNNEKLFF
CDR3nt: TGTGCCAGCAGCTTGGTGGGGACAAATAATGAAAAACTGTTTTTT
j_gene: TRBJ1-4
d_gene: NA
v_gene: TRBV5-6

CDR3aa: CASGGTGVFGNQPQHF
CDR3nt: TGTGCTAGTGGGGGGACAGGGGTCTTCGGCAATCAGCCCCAGCATTTT
j_gene: TRBJ1-5
d_gene: TRBD1
v_gene: TRBV12-5

CDR3aa: CASSRKPTGGADTQYF
CDR3nt: TGCGCCAGCAGTCGCAAACCCACAGGGGGCGCAGATACGCAGTATTTT
j_gene: TRBJ2-3
d_gene: TRBD1
v_gene: TRBV23-1

CDR3aa: CASSGRGLGETQYF
CDR3nt: TGTGCCAGCAGTGGCCGGGGATTAGGGGAGACCCAGTACTTC
j_gene: TRBJ2-5
d_gene: NA
v_gene: TRBV6-6

CDR3aa: CASSPDFGGEKLFF
CDR3nt: TGTGCCAGCAGCCCGGACTTTGGAGGTGAAAAACTGTTTTTT
j_gene: TRBJ1-4
d_gene: NA
v_gene: TRBV9

CDR3aa: CASRPGQGAFVISYEQYF
CDR3nt: TGTGCCAGCCGGCCGGGACAGGGGGCATTTGTAATCTCCTACGAGCAGTACTTC
j_gene: TRBJ2-7
d_gene: TRBD1
v_gene: TRBV6-4

CDR3aa: CASSVGLADEQYF
CDR3nt: TGTGCCAGCAGCGTAGGCCTAGCCGACGAGCAGTACTTC
j_gene: TRBJ2-7
d_gene: NA
v_gene: TRBV9

CDR3aa: CASSLANTGELFF
CDR3nt: TGTGCCAGCAGCTTGGCGAACACCGGGGAGCTGTTTTTT
j_gene: TRBJ2-2
d_gene: NA
v_gene: TRBV5-6